The 20 T cell receptor beta chains listed next were all sequenced from one sample in a study of beta chain features in type 1 diabetes. General study results and limits: Among all four CD4+ subsets, Type 1 diabetes patients had TCRB CDR3s that were moderately but significantly shorter.

These receptors lack a known antigen. Every isolated RNA sample was fully reverse transcribed, so sequencing captured expressed TCRB transcripts. Profiled with immunoSEQ multiplex PCR; TCRdb holds only in-frame clones, not every one. Here the sample spans around 280,000 clones, approximately 16% being singletons. Sequencing was performed on naive CD4+ T cells from blood. The source of these receptors is a man younger than 35 with type 1 diabetes.

The chain couples TRBV30 to TRBJ1-5; D ambiguous. Germline values: CDR1 GTSNPN, CDR2 SVGIG (reference sequence). This CDR3 spans 12 amino acids. With 1 base removed from V and 6 bases from J, the gap between germline ends came to 7 bases. The CDR3 DNA is TGTGCCTGGAGTGGAGGCAGTCAGCCCCAGCATTTT. Amino acid sequence: CAWSGGSQPQHF.

The sample holds a few counts of this clone. The J gene is TRBJ1-1, the V gene TRBV27; 7 bases line up with TRBD1. V lost 2 bases to trimming and J lost 7 bases; unmatched junction nucleotides: 4. CDR3 size: 13 residues. Germline CDR1 reads MNHEY; CDR2 reads SMNVEV (reference sequence). DNA of the CDR3: TGTGCCAGCAGTTTACAGGGGGGCGGTGAAGCTTTCTTT. Residues: CASSLQGGGEAFF.

The rearrangement uses TRBV6-1 and TRBJ2-7, with D perhaps TRBD2 (5 bases). Germline values: CDR1 MNHNS, CDR2 SASEGT. The CDR3 is made up of 13 amino acids. Trimming removed 7 bases at V and 0 bases at J, with 10 bases between. Here the CDR3 DNA reads TGTGCCAGCAAGGACGGGAACTCCTACGAGCAGTACTTC. Translated: CASKDGNSYEQYF.

The V and J genes are TRBV14 and TRBJ2-7; the match to TRBD2 covers 9 bases. Germline CDR1 SGHDN, CDR2 FVKESK. The CDR3 loop spans 16 amino acids. With V trimmed by 4 bases and J by 4 bases, 11 bases remained unmatched. CDR3 bases: TGTGCCAGCAGCCGCGGTTTCAGGCGGGAGGGTTACGAGCAGTACTTC. It yields the protein CASSRGFRREGYEQYF.

The J gene is TRBJ2-6, the V gene TRBV28; D gene unclear. Trimming removed 4 bases at V and 0 bases at J, with 7 bases between. The germline V gene encodes CDR1 MDHEN and CDR2 SYDVKM. CDR3 length: 15 residues. The CDR3 reads CASSSTSSGANVLTF. The CDR3 DNA reads as TGTGCCAGCAGTTCCACCAGCTCTGGGGCCAACGTCCTGACTTTC.

This chain joins TRBV18 and TRBJ2-5, with TRBD2 matching over 9 bases. The germline V gene has CDR1 KGHSH and CDR2 LQKENI. J gave up 1 base and V 1 base, and 7 bases lay outside the gene matches. This CDR3 comprises 17 residues. CDR3 nucleotide sequence: TGTGCCAGCTCACCACGGATTAGCGGGGGCTTCCAAGAGACCCAGTACTTC. It is translated as CASSPRISGGFQETQYF.

The V and J genes are TRBV5-1 and TRBJ1-4, with 11 bases that match TRBD1. CDR1 SGHRS and CDR2 YFSETQ come from the germline V gene. The CDR3 contains 16 residues. Trimming at V came to 3 bases and at J to 7 bases, leaving 8 bases not matched to a gene. CDR3 sequence: CASSSRGTGGSEKLFF. CDR3 DNA sequence: TGCGCCAGCAGCTCCCGAGGGACAGGGGGAAGTGAAAAACTGTTTTTT.

This clone was found a few times. The chain recombines TRBV5-1 with TRBJ2-2, with 9 bases matching TRBD1. The CDR3 contains 15 residues. From germline, CDR1 is SGHRS and CDR2 YFSETQ. The J segment lost 4 bases and the V segment lost 4 bases, leaving 5 bases of the junction unmatched. This CDR3 reads CASSHRDRATGELFF. CDR3 bases: TGCGCCAGCAGCCACCGGGACAGGGCCACCGGGGAGCTGTTTTTT.

V and J are TRBV9 and TRBJ2-7; weak D call: TRBD1 (5 bases). The CDR3 has 13 amino acids. V shed 0 bases and J shed 9 bases, with 13 bases lying between them. CDR1 and CDR2 from the germline V gene are SGDLS and YYNGEE. The DNA of the CDR3 is TGTGCCAGCAGCGTAGCCCAGGGTCGAAGGCAGTACTTC. Translation: CASSVAQGRRQYF.

This clone has just a few counts. This chain connects TRBV19 to TRBJ2-3, with 9 bases aligning to TRBD2. There are 13 residues in the CDR3. Germline lookup yields CDR1 LNHDA and CDR2 SQIVND (reference sequence). The trim removed 7 bases at V and 5 bases at J, leaving 4 bases unmatched. The CDR3 bases are TGTGCCAGTATGGAACTAGCGGGAGATACGCAGTATTTT. It encodes CASMELAGDTQYF.

The chain recombines TRBV5-5 with TRBJ2-3, with 9 bases lining up with TRBD2. Trimming cost V 3 bases and J 5 bases; bases outside gene matches: 10. Germline V gene data show CDR1 as SGHKS and CDR2 as YYEKEE (reference sequence). The CDR3 length is 16 residues. Written as DNA, the CDR3 is TGTGCCAGCAGCTGGGATAGCGGGAGTTGGGGAGATACGCAGTATTTT. It codes for CASSWDSGSWGDTQYF.

V usage is TRBV6-5 and J usage is TRBJ2-3; 8 nucleotides match TRBD1. Losses at the gene ends were 6 bases for V and 6 bases for J; bases not matched to a gene: 8. Germline CDR1 is MNHEY and CDR2 is SVGAGI. The CDR3 has 14 amino acids. CDR3 coding DNA: TGTGCCAGCAGGGTACCAGGGGGCAGGGATACGCAGTATTTT. Translation: CASRVPGGRDTQYF.

This chain joins TRBV7-2 and TRBJ1-2, with a tentative D call TRBD1 (6 bases). The germline V and J ends were trimmed by 5 bases and 4 bases, with 11 bases remaining between them. The CDR3 totals 13 residues. Germline V gene lookup returns CDR1 SGHTA and CDR2 FQGNSA. CDR3 in amino acids: CASSQDRSYGYTF. The CDR3 DNA sequence: TGTGCCAGCAGCCAGGACAGATCCTATGGCTACACCTTC.

This chain joins TRBV29-1 and TRBJ2-1; possibly TRBD2 for D (5 bases). CDR1 SQVTM and CDR2 ANQGSEA come from the germline V gene. The CDR3 length is 13 residues. With 4 bases removed from V and 8 bases from J, the gap between germline ends came to 15 bases. The CDR3 DNA reads as TGCAGCGTTGTTAGAGGGTGGGTAGATGAGCAGTTCTTC. As protein: CSVVRGWVDEQFF.

The gene calls are TRBV19 and TRBJ2-5; 12 positions agree with TRBD2. The CDR3 covers 15 residues. The V gene's germline CDR1 is LNHDA and CDR2 SQIVND (reference sequence). V gave up 9 bases and J gave up 5 bases; unmatched junction bases: 10. CDR3 in DNA: TGTGCCAGCAGGACTAGCGGGGCAACGTTGGAGACCCAGTACTTC. As protein: CASRTSGATLETQYF.

The J gene is TRBJ2-3, the V gene TRBV7-9; TRBD1 matches 9 bases. Germline V gene sequence: CDR1 SEHNR, CDR2 FQNEAQ (reference sequence). V was pared by 5 bases and J by 7 bases, with 13 bases of the junction left unmatched. The CDR3 sequence is 16 residues long. The DNA for the CDR3 is TGTGCCAGCAGCCCGGAACCGGGACAGGGACTAAATACGCAGTATTTT. Its translation is CASSPEPGQGLNTQYF.

This chain uses TRBV18 with TRBJ2-1; D might be TRBD2 (5 bases). Per the germline V gene, CDR1 is KGHSH and CDR2 is LQKENI. The length of the CDR3 is 12 residues. V was cut by 8 bases and J by 8 bases, with 13 bases left in between. The CDR3 sequence: CASRERVHEQFF. DNA for the CDR3: TGTGCCAGCCGGGAAAGGGTACATGAGCAGTTCTTC.

The table lists this clone with a few counts. This chain links TRBV5-1 with TRBJ1-6; the D gene is possibly TRBD1 (5 bases). Per germline, CDR1 SGHRS and CDR2 YFSETQ. The CDR3 runs 16 residues. Deletions cut 4 bases from V and 8 bases from J, with 19 bases between. CDR3 sequence reads: CASSRDEGLGYSPLHF. CDR3 bases: TGCGCCAGCAGCAGGGACGAGGGACTTGGGTATTCACCCCTCCACTTT.

The chain is built from TRBV6-5 and TRBJ1-2; D perhaps matches TRBD1 (5 bases). CDR3 length equals 16 residues. V was cut by 0 bases and J by 4 bases, with 15 bases left in between. Per germline, CDR1 MNHEY and CDR2 SVGAGI. The CDR3 DNA sequence: TGTGCCAGCAGTTACTCAGCGGGGAGGGGAAGCTATGGCTACACCTTC. Translation: CASSYSAGRGSYGYTF.

Only a few counts were recorded for this clone. The chain joins TRBV30 to TRBJ1-1; TRBD1 aligns across 8 bases. Unmatched junction bases numbered 7, after V lost 6 bases and J lost 4 bases. Germline lookup yields CDR1 GTSNPN and CDR2 SVGIG (reference sequence). The CDR3 has 13 amino acids. The DNA for the CDR3 is TGTGCCTGTGGACAGGGCGTCCCCACTGAAGCTTTCTTT. Its translation: CACGQGVPTEAFF.